The 29 T cell receptor beta chains in this list originate from one sample, sequenced in a study of blood T cell repertoires in COVID-19. Assay used: immunoSEQ multiplex PCR; TCRdb lists only in-frame clones, some missing. The profile shows about 31,000 clones, roughly nine tenths of them singletons. The sample consisted of peripheral blood. These receptors were obtained from a man aged 80 or over with acute or convalescent COVID-19.

This sequence joins TRBV3-1 (or the pseudogene TRBV3-2) and TRBJ2-7, with D perhaps TRBD1 (5 bases). The CDR3 has 14 amino acids. With 4 bases removed from V and 5 bases from J, the gap between germline ends came to 15 bases. The germline CDR1 and CDR2 sequences are LGHDT and YNNKEL (reference sequence). In nucleotides, the CDR3 is TGTGCCAGCAGCCCTTCGCAGGGCGCGGACGAGCAGTACTTC. Translation: CASSPSQGADEQYF.

V is TRBV5-1 and J is TRBJ2-1, with D possibly being TRBD1 (5 bases). The CDR3 is 14 residues long. Germline assignment: CDR1 SGHRS and CDR2 YFSETQ. The V end was cut by 2 bases, the J end by 5 bases, with 11 bases between. The CDR3 DNA reads as TGCGCCAGCAGCTTTCCGCAGGGAAACAATGAGCAGTTCTTC. It encodes CASSFPQGNNEQFF.

The chain combines TRBV7-2 with TRBJ2-1; 9 nucleotides line up with TRBD1. The CDR3 sequence is 15 residues long. CDR1 SGHTA and CDR2 FQGNSA come from the germline V gene. V lost 5 bases to trimming and J lost 1 base; unmatched junction nucleotides: 3. The CDR3 sequence: CASSTGQGSYNEQFF. Written as DNA, the CDR3 is TGTGCCAGCAGCACCGGACAGGGGTCCTACAATGAGCAGTTCTTC.

The chain uses TRBV7-7 and TRBJ2-1, with a tentative D call TRBD2 (7 bases). Germline V lookup: CDR1 SSHAT, CDR2 FNYEAQ (reference sequence). This CDR3 has 16 residues. V lost 0 bases, J lost 8 bases, and 17 bases lay in between. CDR3 protein: CASSLARGPGEYEQFF. The CDR3 region has the DNA TGTGCCAGCAGCTTAGCGCGGGGGCCGGGCGAATATGAGCAGTTCTTC.

This sequence joins TRBV10-3 and TRBJ1-2; D is unresolved. The germline V gene has CDR1 ENHRY and CDR2 SYGVKD. This CDR3 is 10 amino acids long. The V end lost 6 bases, the J end lost 11 bases, and 10 bases lay between the germline ends. The CDR3 loop is CAIRSGYYTF. CDR3 bases: TGTGCCATCAGGTCAGGCTATTACACCTTC.

The gene calls are TRBV6-5 and TRBJ2-3; 11 nucleotides agree with TRBD2. In germline, CDR1 is MNHEY, CDR2 SVGAGI. V shed 7 bases, J shed 4 bases, and the junction held 4 bases outside the gene matches. The CDR3 consists of 14 residues. The chain's CDR3 is CASNPTSGADTQYF. In DNA form, the CDR3 reads TGTGCCAGCAACCCGACTAGCGGGGCAGATACGCAGTATTTT.

The J gene is TRBJ2-2, the V gene TRBV2, with D perhaps TRBD1 (5 bases). The CDR3 has 14 amino acids. Germline values: CDR1 SNHLY, CDR2 FYNNEI. V lost 8 bases to trimming and J lost 4 bases, with 14 bases between them. CDR3 in amino acids: CASDLQGTTGELFF. The CDR3, as DNA: TGTGCCAGCGATTTGCAGGGAACCACCGGGGAGCTGTTTTTT.

The chain recombines TRBV14 with TRBJ2-3, with TRBD2 identical over 7 bases. CDR3 size: 13 residues. Losses at the gene ends were 1 base for V and 10 bases for J; bases not matched to a gene: 5. In germline, CDR1 is SGHDN, CDR2 FVKESK. The CDR3 loop reads CASSQVWGGSQYF. CDR3 sequence (DNA): TGTGCCAGCAGCCAAGTCTGGGGGGGGTCGCAGTATTTT.

The chain uses TRBV2 and TRBJ2-1; tentatively, D is TRBD1 (8 bases). The germline V gene has CDR1 SNHLY and CDR2 FYNNEI. There are 15 residues in the CDR3. The V and J ends lost 6 bases and 2 bases respectively, with 14 bases between them. CDR3 in amino acids: CASRGGTGPYNEQFF. In DNA, the CDR3 is TGTGCCAGCAGGGGGGGGACAGGCCCCTACAATGAGCAGTTCTTC.

This CDR3 is CASSQLGLSGEKLFF. CDR3 coding DNA: TGTGCCAGCAGCCAACTGGGACTGTCAGGTGAAAAACTGTTTTTT. The rearrangement joins TRBV14 to TRBJ1-4, with D perhaps TRBD1 (5 bases). V lost 2 bases, J lost 7 bases, and 14 bases lay in between. The CDR3 loop spans 15 amino acids. Germline CDR1 and CDR2: SGHDN and FVKESK.

CDR3 in DNA: TGTGCCAGCAGCCCTCCCGGTTGGAATCAGCCCCAGCATTTT. Protein: CASSPPGWNQPQHF. The rearrangement joins TRBV9 to TRBJ1-5; D unresolved. The CDR3 has 14 residues. Trimming cost V 4 bases and J 4 bases, with 12 bases left between them. Germline CDR1 and CDR2: SGDLS and YYNGEE.

The CDR3 DNA follows: TGTGCCACCAGCAGAGATAAGGGGGCTACTACGTATGAGCAGTTCTTC. Its protein product is CATSRDKGATTYEQFF. The chain joins TRBV15 to TRBJ2-1; 7 nucleotides agree with TRBD1. CDR3 length: 16 residues. V dropped 0 bases and J dropped 8; count of bases not matched to a gene: 10. CDR1 is LNHNV and CDR2 is YYDKDF in the germline V gene (reference sequence). The full variable domain, with the rest looked up from reference TRBV15 and TRBJ2-1, is DAMVIQNPRYQVTQFGKPVTLSCSQTLNHNVMYWYQQKSSQAPKLLFHYYDKDFNNEADTPDNFQSRRPNTSFCFLDIRSPGLGDTAMYLCATSRDKGATTYEQFFGPGTRLTVL.

V gene TRBV15 combines with J gene TRBJ1-3; D not resolved. Germline CDR1 reads LNHNV; CDR2 reads YYDKDF (reference sequence). V was pared by 1 base and J by 0 bases, with 10 bases between. The CDR3 loop spans 16 amino acids. As DNA, the CDR3 is TGTGCCACCAGCAGAGGAGTGTCCCGCTCTGGAAACACCATATATTTT. Protein sequence: CATSRGVSRSGNTIYF.

The chain joins TRBV19 to TRBJ1-6; D gene ambiguous. Germline V CDR1 and CDR2: LNHDA, SQIVND (reference sequence). The CDR3 has 18 residues. V was pared by 1 base and J by 3 bases, with 16 bases between. CDR3 DNA: TGTGCCAGTAGTATAGCTCCCTGGGAGAGGGACTATAATTCACCCCTCCACTTT. As protein: CASSIAPWERDYNSPLHF.

This clone came up once. The V call is TRBV6-5, the J call TRBJ2-5; unclear D gene. Trimming pared 6 bases from V and 0 bases from J, leaving 14 bases between. The CDR3 totals 15 residues. CDR1 and CDR2 from the germline V gene are MNHEY and SVGAGI. This CDR3 is CASRRTTGYQETQYF. The CDR3 bases are TGTGCCAGCAGGCGAACTACCGGGTACCAAGAGACCCAGTACTTC.

J is TRBJ2-2 and V is TRBV7-9, with 7 bases fitting TRBD1. This CDR3 is 15 amino acids long. The V gene end was trimmed by 4 bases and the J gene end by 4 bases; junction bases not matched to a gene: 6. Germline CDR1 SEHNR, CDR2 FQNEAQ (reference sequence). In DNA, the CDR3 is TGTGCCAGCAGCTCCCGGGACAGAGTCACCGGGGAGCTGTTTTTT. Amino acids: CASSSRDRVTGELFF.

The chain has TRBV5-1 and TRBJ2-7; TRBD1 agrees at 7 bases. J lost 2 bases, V lost 4 bases, and 12 bases had no gene match. The CDR3 covers 16 residues. CDR1 is SGHRS, CDR2 YFSETQ, per germline. CDR3 residues: CASSPPTGTATYEQYF. The CDR3 DNA sequence: TGCGCCAGCAGCCCCCCCACCGGGACAGCCACCTACGAGCAGTACTTC.

The J gene is TRBJ2-1, the V gene TRBV18, with 7 nucleotides matching TRBD2. The CDR3 length is 15 residues. V trimming: 7 bases; J trimming: 0 bases; junction bases outside the gene matches: 6. Germline V gene data show CDR1 as KGHSH and CDR2 as LQKENI. The CDR3 loop is CASWGGTHSYNEQFF. DNA of the CDR3: TGTGCCAGCTGGGGGGGGACTCACTCCTACAATGAGCAGTTCTTC. Filled out from reference TRBV18 and TRBJ2-1, the complete variable domain reads NAGVMQNPRHLVRRRGQEARLRCSPMKGHSHVYWYRQLPEEGLKFMVYLQKENIIDESGMPKERFSAEFPKEGPSILRIQQVVRGDSAAYFCASWGGTHSYNEQFFGPGTRLTVL.

By share of the sample, this clone is medium-sized. The chain is built from TRBV6-6 and TRBJ1-2; 8 bases fit TRBD1. V gave up 6 bases and J gave up 6 bases; unmatched junction bases: 6. The CDR3 sequence is 13 residues long. Germline CDR1 reads MNHNY; CDR2 reads SVGAGI (reference sequence). CDR3 protein: CASSRGPQNGYTF. CDR3 in DNA: TGTGCCAGCAGCAGGGGGCCCCAAAATGGCTACACCTTC.

The chain uses TRBV19 and TRBJ1-6; 7 positions match TRBD1. Germline-derived CDR1 and CDR2 are LNHDA and SQIVND (reference sequence). The V and J ends lost 5 bases and 5 bases, in that order; junction bases with no gene match: 9. This CDR3 region has 16 residues. The CDR3 bases are TGTGCCAGTAGTCTTCGGGACAGCCTAAATAATTCACCCCTCCACTTT. Its protein is CASSLRDSLNNSPLHF.

This chain links TRBV2 with TRBJ2-7; D ambiguous. The germline V gene encodes CDR1 SNHLY and CDR2 FYNNEI. The CDR3 runs 14 residues. Between the trimmed V and J ends, which lost 2 bases and 5 bases, there was a span of 13 bases. CDR3 bases: TGTGCCAGCAGTGAAAGCTGGTTGGGCAACGAGCAGTACTTC. The encoded protein is CASSESWLGNEQYF.

The chain is built from TRBV6-5 and TRBJ2-2; TRBD1 matches 7 bases. The CDR3 spans 14 residues. Germline V gives CDR1 MNHEY, CDR2 SVGAGI. V gave up 5 bases and J gave up 1 base; unmatched junction bases: 1. The DNA for the CDR3 is TGTGCCAGCAGTAGGACAGGGAACACCGGGGAGCTGTTTTTT. Encoded protein: CASSRTGNTGELFF.

The chain employs TRBV18 and TRBJ1-2; D may be TRBD1 (5 bases). The germline V and J ends were trimmed by 7 bases and 7 bases, with 16 bases remaining between them. CDR3 length: 13 amino acids. CDR1 is KGHSH and CDR2 is LQKENI in the germline V gene. As DNA, the CDR3 is TGTGCCAGCTTCGCCCGCGGGGGGATTGGCTACACCTTC. This gives the protein CASFARGGIGYTF. The variable domain in full, completed from reference TRBV18 and TRBJ1-2, reads NAGVMQNPRHLVRRRGQEARLRCSPMKGHSHVYWYRQLPEEGLKFMVYLQKENIIDESGMPKERFSAEFPKEGPSILRIQQVVRGDSAAYFCASFARGGIGYTFGSGTRLTVV.

As for this clone: One junction end disagrees with the germline gene, perhaps due to a read error. The J gene is TRBJ2-7, the V gene TRBV7-2; no reliable D call. Germline CDR1 is SGHTA and CDR2 is FQGNSA. The length of the CDR3 is 13 residues. The CDR3 loop reads CASTLPEAFEQYF. The DNA of the CDR3 is TGTGCCAGCACCTTACCCGAAGCCTTCGAGCAGTACTTC.

This chain links TRBV27 with TRBJ2-5; TRBD2 matches at 8 bases. Losses at the gene ends were 3 bases for V and 5 bases for J; bases not matched to a gene: 2. This CDR3 contains 13 residues. Germline-derived CDR1 and CDR2 are MNHEY and SMNVEV (reference sequence). The CDR3 nucleotides read TGTGCCAGCAGTTTTCCTAGCGGGGAGACCCAGTACTTC. This translates into CASSFPSGETQYF.

In DNA, the CDR3 is TGCAGCGTTGAAGAGGGTCAGGGGGTCGATGGCTACACCTTC. Protein product: CSVEEGQGVDGYTF. The chain links TRBV29-1 to TRBJ1-2; TRBD1 agrees at 7 bases. The CDR3 length is 14 residues. Germline V gene data show CDR1 as SQVTM and CDR2 as ANQGSEA. J lost 6 bases, V lost 0 bases, and 7 bases had no gene match.

CDR3 amino acids: CASSTLPGQRGLGEKLFF. CDR3 DNA: TGTGCCAGTAGTACGTTGCCGGGACAAAGAGGGTTGGGTGAAAAACTGTTTTTT. This rearrangement joins TRBV19 to TRBJ1-4; TRBD1 is a possible D gene (6 bases). The CDR3 spans 18 residues. The V gene's germline CDR1 is LNHDA and CDR2 SQIVND (reference sequence). V dropped 4 bases and J dropped 7 bases, with 25 bases sitting between them. The full variable domain, with the rest looked up from reference TRBV19 and TRBJ1-4, is DGGITQSPKYLFRKEGQNVTLSCEQNLNHDAMYWYRQDPGQGLRLIYYSQIVNDFQKGDIAEGYSVSREKKESFPLTVTSAQKNPTAFYLCASSTLPGQRGLGEKLFFGSGTQLSVL.

This chain joins TRBV5-1 and TRBJ2-3; tentatively, D is TRBD1 (5 bases). This CDR3 spans 14 amino acids. Germline V gene data show CDR1 as SGHRS and CDR2 as YFSETQ. V shed 1 base and J shed 0 bases, with 6 bases lying between them. CDR3 loop: CASSLTGSTDTQYF. The DNA for the CDR3 is TGCGCCAGCAGCTTGACAGGCAGCACAGATACGCAGTATTTT.

This sequence joins TRBV7-8 and TRBJ2-5; TRBD2 aligns across 7 bases. The CDR3 extends over 15 amino acids. J gave up 2 bases and V 5 bases, and 8 bases lay outside the gene matches. Per the germline V gene, CDR1 is SGHVS and CDR2 is FQNEAQ. The CDR3 nucleotides read TGTGCCAGCAGCCGGGGGAGCGGGGAACAAGAGACCCAGTACTTC. This gives the protein CASSRGSGEQETQYF.